The 23 T cell receptor beta chains listed next were all sequenced from one sample in a study of prognosis after radiotherapy for stage I lung cancer. Genomic DNA was the source, and TCR beta CDR3 was amplified from it by two-round multiplex PCR. The authors ran first-round PCR with primers specific to each TRBV and TRBJ gene. TCRdb processed the multiplex PCR reads anew with MiXCR; each CDR3 protein has one entry. The sample holds around 15,000 distinct CDR3 sequences, approximately 46% seen once. The source material was PBMCs, sampled before or after stereotactic body radiation therapy (not recorded which). The receptors derive from a donor aged 50 or older with non-small cell lung cancer.

In DNA form, the CDR3 reads TGTGCCAGCAGCGGACGGATTAATAATTCACCCCTCCACTTT. Amino acids: CASSGRINNSPLHF. The V gene is TRBV27, the J gene TRBJ1-6; no definite D call. The CDR3 totals 14 residues. Looked up from germline, CDR1 is MNHEY and CDR2 is SMNVEV (reference sequence). V lost 6 bases and J lost 5, with 11 bases in between.

The genes are TRBV19 and TRBJ2-2; 9 bases align to TRBD1. The trim removed 4 bases at V and 4 bases at J, leaving 1 base unmatched. The CDR3 runs 14 residues. Looked up from germline, CDR1 is LNHDA and CDR2 is SQIVND (reference sequence). The CDR3 here is CASSKGQGTGELFF. CDR3 in DNA: TGTGCCAGTAGTAAGGGACAGGGCACCGGGGAGCTGTTTTTT.

In its sample, this clonotype was seen many times. The V gene is TRBV6-1, the J gene TRBJ1-1; 10 bases are shared with TRBD1. The V segment lost 3 bases and the J segment 5 bases; nucleotides outside the gene matches: 6. The CDR3 extends over 15 amino acids. Germline V gene sequence: CDR1 MNHNS, CDR2 SASEGT. CDR3 sequence: CASSDRQGAQTEAFF. CDR3 in DNA: TGTGCCAGCAGTGACCGACAGGGGGCGCAAACTGAAGCTTTCTTT.

A remark on this clonotype: Mismatch with germline at one junction end may stem from a read error. The chain couples TRBV7-2 to TRBJ2-3; D tentatively reads TRBD1 or TRBD2 (5 bases each). The CDR3 totals 15 residues. The germline V gene has CDR1 SGHTA and CDR2 FQGNSA. The CDR3 spells CASSPVLGLTDTQYF. The CDR3 region has the DNA TGTGCCAGCAGCCCCGTACTAGGTTTGACAGATACTCAGTATTTT.

The rearrangement links TRBV6-1 to TRBJ1-1; D gene ambiguous. Trimming took off 3 bases at V and 1 base at J, with 9 bases between the two ends. Germline V lookup: CDR1 MNHNS, CDR2 SASEGT. The CDR3 extends over 14 amino acids. CDR3 protein: CASSEEFTNTEAFF. In nucleotides, the CDR3 is TGTGCCAGCAGTGAGGAATTCACGAACACTGAAGCTTTCTTT.

The rearrangement joins TRBV11-3 to TRBJ2-2, with TRBD2 matching 8 bases. Germline CDR1 and CDR2: SGHNT and YENEEA. Unmatched junction bases numbered 4, after V lost 3 bases and J lost 4 bases. The CDR3 is 15 residues long. The chain's CDR3 is CASSFSGISTGELFF. The CDR3 region has the DNA TGTGCCAGCAGCTTTAGCGGGATTTCCACCGGGGAGCTGTTTTTT.

The chain has TRBV7-2 and TRBJ2-5; 9 positions agree with TRBD2. The ends lost 5 bases at V and 8 bases at J; junction bases unmatched: 12. Germline lookup yields CDR1 SGHTA and CDR2 FQGNSA. This CDR3 contains 15 residues. CDR3 sequence: CASSDSSGARETQYF. The CDR3 DNA reads TGTGCCAGCAGCGACTCTAGCGGGGCTCGGGAAACCCAGTACTTC.

This clonotype was found many times. V and J are TRBV5-5 and TRBJ2-1; 14 bases align to TRBD2. The CDR3 is 18 residues long. V was clipped by 4 bases and J by 5 bases; unmatched bases: 11. The germline V gene has CDR1 SGHKS and CDR2 YYEKEE (reference sequence). CDR3: CASSLTGTSGSYNNEQFF. DNA of the CDR3: TGTGCCAGCAGCCTCACCGGGACTAGCGGGAGTTATAACAATGAGCAGTTCTTC.

By sample fraction, this clonotype is medium-sized. The rearrangement uses TRBV28 and TRBJ2-7; maybe TRBD1 (5 bases). Germline-derived CDR1 and CDR2 are MDHEN and SYDVKM. CDR3 size: 13 residues. The V and J ends lost 5 bases and 5 bases respectively, with 13 bases between them. CDR3: CASSSSQGNEQYF. In DNA form, the CDR3 reads TGTGCCAGCAGTAGCAGCCAGGGTAACGAGCAGTACTTC.

CDR3 protein: CASSSLAYCSYNEQFF. The CDR3 bases are TGTGCCAGCAGCTCACTAGCGTATTGCTCCTACAATGAGCAGTTCTTC. The V and J genes are TRBV7-6 and TRBJ2-1; 7 positions match TRBD2. The junction had 6 bases not matched to a gene; V was cut back by 4 bases and J by 0 bases. Germline V gives CDR1 SGHVS, CDR2 FNYEAQ. The CDR3 is 16 amino acids.

About this clonotype: One end of the junction is discordant with germline, which a read error may explain. The chain joins TRBV24-1 to TRBJ2-1, with D tentatively TRBD1 (7 bases). The CDR3 has 15 amino acids. Germline lookup yields CDR1 KGHDR and CDR2 SFDVKD. The CDR3 region is CATSDWQGEDNGQFF. CDR3 nucleotide sequence: TGTGCCACAAGTGACTGGCAGGGGGAGGACAATGGGCAGTTCTTC.

As to this clonotype: A read error may explain this, as a much larger clone is one base away. The chain uses TRBV16 and TRBJ2-3; D unresolved. CDR3 length equals 15 residues. Germline CDR1 and CDR2: KGHSY and FQNENV. CDR3 in amino acids: CASSQLGSSTYTQYF. CDR3 nucleotides: TGTGCCAGCAGCCAACTGGGATCGAGCACATATACGCAGTATTTT.

Comments on this clonotype: A far larger clone differs by one base, so this is likely a read error. This rearrangement joins TRBV27 to TRBJ2-2; 7 bases are shared with TRBD2. Trimming took 4 bases from V and 5 from J; bases not matched to a gene: 4. The CDR3 is 14 residues long. From germline, CDR1 is MNHEY and CDR2 SMNVEV (reference sequence). The CDR3 region is CASSSLAVTGELFF. CDR3 sequence (DNA): TGTGCCAGCAGTTCCCTAGCGGTAACCGGGGAGCTGTTTTTT.

The chain recombines TRBV9 with TRBJ2-3; D perhaps matches TRBD2 (6 bases). V lost 0 bases and J 0 bases, leaving 8 bases between the germline ends. The germline V gene encodes CDR1 SGDLS and CDR2 YYNGEE. The CDR3 contains 15 residues. CDR3 DNA sequence: TGTGCCAGCAGCGTAGAAGGGACTAGCACAGATACGCAGTATTTT. As protein: CASSVEGTSTDTQYF.

The gene calls are TRBV30 and TRBJ2-5; TRBD1 aligns across 8 bases. This CDR3 is built from 15 residues. Germline V gene lookup returns CDR1 GTSNPN and CDR2 SVGIG (reference sequence). V shed 2 bases, J shed 0 bases, and the junction held 5 bases outside the gene matches. CDR3 nucleotide sequence: TGTGCCTGGAGTCCAGGACAGGGCCACCAAGAGACCCAGTACTTC. This codes for CAWSPGQGHQETQYF.

Relative to its sample, this clonotype is medium-sized. The genes are TRBV28 and TRBJ1-3; TRBD1 matches 12 bases. Germline CDR1 reads MDHEN; CDR2 reads SYDVKM. The CDR3 is 15 residues long. V trimming: 5 bases; J trimming: 3 bases; junction bases outside the gene matches: 2. This CDR3 is CASSGTGGYGNTIYF. In nucleotides, the CDR3 is TGTGCCAGCAGTGGGACAGGGGGCTATGGAAACACCATATATTTT.

This clonotype is a singleton in its sample. A read error may account for a junction end that differs from germline. J is TRBJ1-3 and V is TRBV28; weak D call: TRBD1 (6 bases). Germline V gene lookup returns CDR1 MDHEN and CDR2 SYDVKM. The CDR3 runs 18 residues. This CDR3 is CAGSAFWDTRGSGNTIYF. The DNA of the CDR3 is TGTGCCGGCAGCGCTTTTTGGGACACTCGGGGGTCTGGAAACACCATATATTTT.

This clonotype was seen ten or more times. The chain has TRBV19 and TRBJ2-5; the match to TRBD1 covers 10 bases. Per the germline V gene, CDR1 is LNHDA and CDR2 is SQIVND (reference sequence). J was trimmed by 2 bases and V by 9 bases; bases with no gene match: 6. CDR3 length: 14 amino acids. The CDR3 nucleotides read TGTGCCAGCGGAGACAGGGGGCGACAAGAGACCCAGTACTTC. Residues: CASGDRGRQETQYF.

This clonotype was counted a single time. The germline gene is not matched at one end of the junction; a read error may be the cause. The CDR3 spells CASSLQHLAWYTWELFF. The CDR3 region has the DNA TGTGCCAGCAGTCTCCAGCATCTAGCGTGGTACACCTGGGAGCTGTTTTTT. The rearrangement links TRBV12-3 or TRBV12-4 to TRBJ2-2, with D maybe TRBD2 (6 bases). The CDR3 consists of 17 residues.

This chain connects TRBV20-1 to TRBJ2-7; 12 nucleotides match TRBD1. Germline V CDR1 and CDR2: DFQATT, SNEGSKA (reference sequence). V shed 4 bases and J 6 bases; nucleotides not matched to a gene: 7. This CDR3 contains 14 residues. The CDR3 coding sequence is TGCAGTGCTAAGCCGGGACAGGGGGCTCCCGAGCAGTACTTC. Encoded protein: CSAKPGQGAPEQYF.

By share, this clonotype ranks as medium-sized. V and J are TRBV28 and TRBJ1-1; no clear D gene. This CDR3 contains 16 residues. V was cut by 5 bases and J by 3 bases, with 19 bases left in between. Germline assignment: CDR1 MDHEN and CDR2 SYDVKM. CDR3 nucleotide sequence: TGTGCCAGCAGTCCACGCCCCGTGGGTTATGACACTGAAGCTTTCTTT. Its protein product is CASSPRPVGYDTEAFF.

This clonotype was seen at least ten times. This chain uses TRBV2 with TRBJ2-6; perhaps TRBD1 as D (6 bases). Trimming cost V 9 bases and J 4 bases, with 13 bases left between them. The CDR3 sequence is 14 residues long. CDR1 and CDR2 from the germline V gene are SNHLY and FYNNEI. The CDR3 DNA reads as TGTGCCAGAGACAGGTTCGGGGGGGCCAACGTCCTGACTTTC. It specifies CARDRFGGANVLTF.

This clonotype occurred many times. The chain joins TRBV18 to TRBJ1-1, with D possibly being TRBD1 (6 bases). This CDR3 region has 14 residues. The germline V and J ends were trimmed by 2 bases and 5 bases, with 12 bases remaining between them. Looked up from germline, CDR1 is KGHSH and CDR2 is LQKENI. CDR3 sequence (DNA): TGTGCCAGCTCACCATCACAGGGCGATACTGAAGCTTTCTTT. It translates to CASSPSQGDTEAFF.